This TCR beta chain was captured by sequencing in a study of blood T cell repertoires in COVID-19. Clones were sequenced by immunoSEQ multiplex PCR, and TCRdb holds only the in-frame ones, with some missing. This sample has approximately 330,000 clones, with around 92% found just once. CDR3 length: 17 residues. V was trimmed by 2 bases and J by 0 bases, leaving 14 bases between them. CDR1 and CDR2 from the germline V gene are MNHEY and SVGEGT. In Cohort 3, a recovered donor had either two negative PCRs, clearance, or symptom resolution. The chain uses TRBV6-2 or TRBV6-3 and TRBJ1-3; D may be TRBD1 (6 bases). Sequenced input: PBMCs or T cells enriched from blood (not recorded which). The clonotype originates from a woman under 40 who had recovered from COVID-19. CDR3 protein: CASSYHEGQSSGNTIYF. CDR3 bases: TGTGCCAGCAGTTACCACGAAGGACAGTCCTCTGGAAACACCATATATTTT.